These 6 T cell receptor beta chains share one sample of origin, sequenced in a study of beta chain features in type 1 diabetes. The entirety of the isolated RNA underwent reverse transcription, so expressed TCRB transcripts were sequenced. Profiling relied on immunoSEQ multiplex PCR, and the TCRdb table lists in-frame clones only, not all of them. Of 450,000 or so clones listed, roughly 11% are singletons. Sequencing input: naive CD4+ T cells from blood. Receptors originate from a woman between 18 and 29 years old in good health.

This chain uses TRBV10-3 with TRBJ2-7, with 7 bases fitting TRBD1. The CDR3 runs to 12 residues. In germline, CDR1 is ENHRY, CDR2 SYGVKD. V lost 5 bases, J lost 5 bases, and 3 bases stayed unmatched. CDR3 residues: CAISNRGHEQYV. In DNA, the CDR3 is TGTGCCATCAGTAACAGGGGACACGAGCAGTACGTC.

This clone has only a few counts. The V call is TRBV2, the J call TRBJ2-1; possibly TRBD2 for D (5 bases). V lost 6 bases and J lost 4, with 13 bases in between. CDR1 and CDR2 (germline): SNHLY, FYNNEI. This CDR3 has 14 amino acids. CDR3 sequence reads: CASSQRAYYNEQFF. In nucleotides, the CDR3 is TGTGCCAGCAGCCAGAGGGCGTATTACAATGAGCAGTTCTTC.

This rearrangement joins TRBV10-2 to TRBJ2-7, with 7 positions matching TRBD1. The CDR3 runs 13 residues. V was clipped by 6 bases and J by 6 bases; unmatched bases: 8. Germline CDR1 and CDR2: WSHSY and SAAADI. CDR3 sequence reads: CASRTGLVGEQYF. The CDR3 DNA reads TGCGCCAGCAGGACAGGGCTCGTTGGCGAGCAGTACTTC.

This clone has only a few counts. Other DNA variants within this sample encode the same CDR3. J is TRBJ2-3 and V is TRBV2; D is tentatively TRBD1 or TRBD2 (6 bases each). The germline gives CDR1 SNHLY, CDR2 FYNNEI. Trimming left V 8 bases short and J 6 bases short, with 9 bases between. This CDR3 has 11 residues. CDR3 sequence reads: CASRGGDTQYF. The DNA for the CDR3 is TGTGCCAGCCGAGGGGGGGATACGCAGTATTTT.

This clone was seen many times. This chain uses TRBV20-1 with TRBJ2-4; D remains ambiguous. Trimming pared 3 bases from V and 8 bases from J, leaving 8 bases between. CDR3 length: 11 residues. Germline V gives CDR1 DFQATT, CDR2 SNEGSKA (reference sequence). The CDR3 region is CSASQADIQYF. DNA of the CDR3: TGCAGTGCTAGCCAGGCGGACATTCAGTACTTC.

The genes are TRBV9 and TRBJ2-2; D might be TRBD1 or TRBD2, each matching 5 bases. V was clipped by 2 bases and J by 5 bases, with 13 bases between them. Germline CDR1 SGDLS, CDR2 YYNGEE. This CDR3 is 15 amino acids long. CDR3 in amino acids: CASSVLGTSTGELFF. The CDR3 nucleotides read TGTGCCAGCAGCGTCCTAGGGACGTCGACCGGGGAGCTGTTTTTT.